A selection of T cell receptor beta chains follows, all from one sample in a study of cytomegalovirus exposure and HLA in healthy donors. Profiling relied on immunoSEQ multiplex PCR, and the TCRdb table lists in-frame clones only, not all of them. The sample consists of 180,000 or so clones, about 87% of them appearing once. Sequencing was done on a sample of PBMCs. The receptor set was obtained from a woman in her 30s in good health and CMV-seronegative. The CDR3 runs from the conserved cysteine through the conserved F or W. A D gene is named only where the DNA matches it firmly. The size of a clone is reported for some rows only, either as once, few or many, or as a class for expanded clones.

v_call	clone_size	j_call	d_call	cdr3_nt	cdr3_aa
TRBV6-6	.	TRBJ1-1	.	TGTGCCAGCAGTCTAAATACAGGGGAAGCTTTCTTT	CASSLNTGEAFF
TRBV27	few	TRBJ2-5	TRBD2	TGTGCCAGCACCCTTACTAGCGGGCGCCAGAAGACCCAGTACTTC	CASTLTSGRQKTQYF
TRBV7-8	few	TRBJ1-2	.	TGTGCCAGCAGCTTAGATAGGGGAGGCGGCTACACCTTC	CASSLDRGGGYTF
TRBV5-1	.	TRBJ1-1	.	TGCGCCAGCACCACAGGAGAATTGAACACTGAAGCTTTCTTT	CASTTGELNTEAFF
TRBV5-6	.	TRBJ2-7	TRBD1	TGTGCCAGCAGCCGAGACAGGGTCTCTGGCCCCGAGCAGTACTTC	CASSRDRVSGPEQYF
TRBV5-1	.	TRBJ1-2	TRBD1	TGCGCCAGCAGCACGGGACAGGGGGCGAGGGGCTACACCTTC	CASSTGQGARGYTF
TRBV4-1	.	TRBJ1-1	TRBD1	TGCGCCAGCAGCCAAGCTATGACAGGGGGCGCGGTGAACACTGAAGCTTTCTTT	CASSQAMTGGAVNTEAFF
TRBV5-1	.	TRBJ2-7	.	TGCGCCAGCAGCTTGGGACGGGACTACGAGCAGTACTTC	CASSLGRDYEQYF
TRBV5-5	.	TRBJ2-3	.	TGTGCCAGCAGCAGAGGGGGGGCCCTGGGAGATACGCAGTATTTT	CASSRGGALGDTQYF
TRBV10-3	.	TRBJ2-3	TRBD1	TGTGCCATCAGTGACTTAGTGGACAGGGTTTTAGGAGATACGCAGTATTTT	CAISDLVDRVLGDTQYF
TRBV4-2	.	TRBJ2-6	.	TGTGCCAGCAGCCAAGAGTCCGGGAAATCTGGGGCCAACGTCCTGACTTTC	CASSQESGKSGANVLTF
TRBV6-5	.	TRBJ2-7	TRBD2	TGTGCCAGCACTCAGGCGGGGGGGCAATACGAGCAGTACTTC	CASTQAGGQYEQYF
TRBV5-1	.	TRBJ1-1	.	TGCGCCAGCAGCTCGACAGGTAACACTGAAGCTTTCTTT	CASSSTGNTEAFF
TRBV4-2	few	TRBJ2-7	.	TGTGCCAGCAGCCACTGGGGGGGGGCGTCCCTCTTC	CASSHWGGASLF